This T cell receptor beta chain stems from a study of T cell responses to AZD1222 COVID-19 vaccine. Trimming cost V 4 bases and J 2 bases, with 12 bases left between them. CDR1 and CDR2 (germline): SGHRS, YFSETQ. The CDR3 length is 14 residues. The count of this clone is one. Measured with immunoSEQ multiplex PCR; TCRdb has only the in-frame clones, and not every one. In the table there are more than 85,000 clones, approximately 88% of which are singletons. The chain has TRBV5-1 and TRBJ2-5, with D possibly being TRBD2 (6 bases). This sample comprised peripheral blood, obtained on day 0 of MenACWY control vaccination. The TCR originated in an adult in good health. As DNA, the CDR3 is TGCGCCAGCAGCCTCCGGGGGAAACAAGAGACCCAGTACTTC. It yields the protein CASSLRGKQETQYF.